The 17 T cell receptor beta chains listed next were all sequenced from one sample in a study of Ad26.COV2.S vaccination and SARS-CoV-2 variants. The treatment: roughly 18 received Ad26.COV2.S at low or high dose, single or two shots; roughly five received placebo; per-sample allocation not given. The samples date from day 63 after the first vaccine or placebo injection. Only in-frame clones appear in the TCRdb table, and some are missing; sequencing was by immunoSEQ multiplex PCR. The sample yields about 410,000 clones, about 88% seen once. The sequences come from peripheral blood, collected in a trial of Ad26.COV2.S vaccine versus placebo. Receptors originate from a person between 18 and 65 years old who received the Ad26.COV2.S COVID-19 vaccine or a placebo.

The rearrangement uses TRBV27 and TRBJ2-1; 7 bases match TRBD1. This CDR3 is built from 14 residues. Germline assignment: CDR1 MNHEY and CDR2 SMNVEV (reference sequence). The ends lost 6 bases at V and 1 base at J; junction bases unmatched: 3. CDR3 region: CASRPGGSYNEQFF. The CDR3 DNA reads as TGTGCCAGCAGACCAGGGGGATCCTACAATGAGCAGTTCTTC.

The rearrangement links TRBV4-1 to TRBJ1-4; D unclear. CDR3 size: 13 residues. V was shortened by 1 base and J by 4 bases, with 4 bases between the two germline ends. CDR1 MGHRA and CDR2 YSYEKL come from the germline V gene. CDR3 sequence reads: CASSQAINEKLFF. CDR3 DNA sequence: TGCGCCAGCAGCCAAGCCATTAATGAAAAACTGTTTTTT.

The chain combines TRBV7-6 with TRBJ2-7; the D gene is possibly TRBD2 (5 bases). The CDR3 is 17 residues long. From germline, CDR1 is SGHVS and CDR2 FNYEAQ. Trimming removed 5 bases from V and 3 bases from J, with 23 bases in between. CDR3 region: CASSRGSHVGTNYEQYF. CDR3 nucleotide sequence: TGTGCCAGCAGCCGAGGGAGTCACGTAGGTACAAACTACGAGCAGTACTTC.

This rearrangement joins TRBV6-5 to TRBJ2-3, with a possible D match to TRBD1 (5 bases). From germline, CDR1 is MNHEY and CDR2 SVGAGI. This CDR3 contains 14 residues. V was trimmed by 7 bases and J by 6 bases, leaving 17 bases between them. As DNA, the CDR3 is TGTGCCAGCACCAAGGTGGGGCCCTTGGATACGCAGTATTTT. It codes for CASTKVGPLDTQYF.

This sequence joins TRBV9 and TRBJ2-1; maybe TRBD2 (6 bases). The V gene's germline CDR1 is SGDLS and CDR2 YYNGEE. The CDR3 loop spans 15 amino acids. V was pared by 3 bases and J by 10 bases, with 20 bases between. The CDR3 DNA reads TGTGCCAGCAGCGCCGTTGTGGGACTCGTAAGCGAGCAGTTCTTC. It encodes CASSAVVGLVSEQFF.

The chain carries TRBV2 and TRBJ1-5; D not certain. This CDR3 is 12 amino acids long. CDR1 is SNHLY and CDR2 is FYNNEI in the germline V gene. Trimming took off 8 bases at V and 2 bases at J, with 7 bases between the two ends. The DNA of the CDR3 is TGTGCCAGCGGTATGGGCAATCAGCCCCAGCATTTT. Its protein is CASGMGNQPQHF.

As regards this clone: Other DNA variants within this sample encode the same CDR3. J is TRBJ2-7 and V is TRBV6-6; D remains ambiguous. Trimming took 8 bases from V and 0 from J, leaving 2 bases between them. The germline gives CDR1 MNHNY, CDR2 SVGAGI (reference sequence). The CDR3 is 10 amino acids. CDR3 sequence: CASGSYEQYF. For the CDR3, the DNA is TGTGCCAGCGGCTCCTACGAGCAGTACTTC.

The chain combines TRBV18 with TRBJ2-2; 7 bases agree with TRBD1. Losses at the gene ends were 8 bases for V and 0 bases for J; bases not matched to a gene: 6. Germline-derived CDR1 and CDR2 are KGHSH and LQKENI. CDR3 length: 15 amino acids. The CDR3 nucleotides are TGTGCCAGCAGAAACGACAGGGCGAACACCGGGGAGCTGTTTTTT. Translated: CASRNDRANTGELFF. Supplemented by reference TRBV18 and TRBJ2-2, the full variable domain reads NAGVMQNPRHLVRRRGQEARLRCSPMKGHSHVYWYRQLPEEGLKFMVYLQKENIIDESGMPKERFSAEFPKEGPSILRIQQVVRGDSAAYFCASRNDRANTGELFFGEGSRLTVL.

The chain has TRBV6-1 and TRBJ1-1; D is perhaps TRBD1 (5 bases). The germline V gene has CDR1 MNHNS and CDR2 SASEGT. The CDR3 is 13 amino acids. The germline V and J ends were trimmed by 3 bases and 4 bases, with 9 bases remaining between them. For the CDR3, the DNA is TGTGCCAGCAGTGAGACAGATCCCACTGAAGCTTTCTTT. It is translated as CASSETDPTEAFF.

The genes are TRBV3-1 (or the pseudogene TRBV3-2) and TRBJ1-2; possible D gene TRBD1, 6 bases. The germline V and J ends were trimmed by 3 bases and 4 bases, with 9 bases remaining between them. Germline V gene lookup returns CDR1 LGHDT and CDR2 YNNKEL (reference sequence). This CDR3 is 13 amino acids long. CDR3 amino acids: CASSQGGIYGYTF. CDR3 coding DNA: TGTGCCAGCAGCCAGGGGGGCATCTATGGCTACACCTTC.

CDR3 in DNA: TGTGCCAGCAGTCAGCCCTTGAAGTGGGCTGAAGCTTTCTTT. Protein product: CASSQPLKWAEAFF. The rearrangement links TRBV6-2 or TRBV6-3 to TRBJ1-1; D is unclear. Germline V gene data show CDR1 as MNHEY and CDR2 as SVGEGT. This CDR3 region has 14 residues. V was clipped by 5 bases and J by 6 bases, with 16 bases between them.

Turning to this clone: At the DNA level, this CDR3 is encoded by other sequences in the same sample as well. The chain recombines TRBV4-1 with TRBJ1-5, with 12 bases fitting TRBD1. J was trimmed by 4 bases and V by 0 bases; bases with no gene match: 7. The CDR3 loop spans 18 amino acids. Germline V gene lookup returns CDR1 MGHRA and CDR2 YSYEKL. Here the CDR3 reads CASSQEPGQGASNQPQHF. The CDR3 DNA reads as TGCGCCAGCAGCCAAGAGCCGGGACAGGGGGCTTCAAATCAGCCCCAGCATTTT.

This clone was picked up one time. The chain uses TRBV14 and TRBJ2-3; 8 nucleotides line up with TRBD2. The V and J ends lost 0 bases and 4 bases, in that order; junction bases with no gene match: 6. Germline values: CDR1 SGHDN, CDR2 FVKESK. The CDR3 length is 16 residues. In DNA form, the CDR3 reads TGTGCCAGCAGCCAAGATCCGGGGGGGGCCGCAGATACGCAGTATTTT. This codes for CASSQDPGGAADTQYF.

Only one count was recorded for this clone. The chain combines TRBV9 with TRBJ2-2; 7 bases match TRBD2. V lost 4 bases, J lost 6 bases, and 12 bases stayed unmatched. CDR3 length: 16 residues. CDR1 and CDR2 from the germline V gene are SGDLS and YYNGEE. CDR3 amino acids: CASSPRTPSGSGELFF. The CDR3 DNA sequence: TGTGCCAGCAGCCCCCGAACGCCTAGCGGTTCCGGGGAGCTGTTTTTT.

The chain is built from TRBV27 and TRBJ1-2; D uncertain. Germline CDR1 is MNHEY and CDR2 is SMNVEV (reference sequence). This CDR3 is built from 12 residues. Trimming cost V 6 bases and J 7 bases, with 12 bases left between them. CDR3 amino acids: CASRNSLGGYTF. CDR3 DNA sequence: TGTGCCAGCAGGAACAGTCTCGGTGGCTACACCTTC.

The V call is TRBV27, the J call TRBJ1-4; D is perhaps TRBD1 (6 bases). From germline, CDR1 is MNHEY and CDR2 SMNVEV (reference sequence). Trimming removed 0 bases at V and 7 bases at J, with 12 bases between. CDR3 length: 15 residues. CDR3 loop: CASSLSGAGVEKLFF. Here the CDR3 DNA reads TGTGCCAGCAGTTTATCAGGGGCAGGGGTTGAAAAACTGTTTTTT.

V is TRBV30 and J is TRBJ2-5; 9 bases match TRBD1. J was trimmed by 2 bases and V by 5 bases; bases with no gene match: 6. The CDR3 length is 14 residues. CDR1 is GTSNPN, CDR2 SVGIG, per germline (reference sequence). In DNA, the CDR3 is TGTGCCTGGGGAGCCGGGACAGGGCAAGAGACCCAGTACTTC. It translates to CAWGAGTGQETQYF.